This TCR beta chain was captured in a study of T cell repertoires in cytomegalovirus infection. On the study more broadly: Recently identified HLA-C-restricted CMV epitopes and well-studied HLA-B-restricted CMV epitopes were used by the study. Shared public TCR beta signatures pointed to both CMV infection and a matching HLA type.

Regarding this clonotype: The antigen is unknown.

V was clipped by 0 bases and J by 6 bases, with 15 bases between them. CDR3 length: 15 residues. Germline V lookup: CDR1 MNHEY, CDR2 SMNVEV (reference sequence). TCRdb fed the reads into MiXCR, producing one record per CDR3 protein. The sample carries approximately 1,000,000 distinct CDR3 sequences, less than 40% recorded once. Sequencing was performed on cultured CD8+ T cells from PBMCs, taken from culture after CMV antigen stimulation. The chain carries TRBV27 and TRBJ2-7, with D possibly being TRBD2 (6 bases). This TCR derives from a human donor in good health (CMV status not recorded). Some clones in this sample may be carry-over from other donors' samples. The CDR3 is CASSLSDGLATEQYF. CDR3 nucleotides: TGTGCCAGCAGTTTATCGGATGGGCTAGCGACCGAGCAGTACTTC.